This T cell receptor (beta chain) was sequenced in a study of technical replicates of blood from several donors. Assay: immunoSEQ multiplex PCR; the TCRdb copy retains only in-frame clones and omits some. The top ten clones hold 0.35% to 0.5% of a sample with around 50,000 clones, about 96% of them seen once. This CDR3 has 15 amino acids. The V and J ends lost 5 bases and 0 bases, in that order; junction bases with no gene match: 5. Germline values: CDR1 LNHDA, CDR2 SQIVND (reference sequence). The chain has TRBV19 and TRBJ2-3; 7 bases are shared with TRBD2. Sequencing was performed on T cells isolated from PBMCs. The receptor comes from a human donor in good health. In DNA form, the CDR3 reads TGTGCCAGTAGTCGTGGGAGGGCTAGCACAGATACGCAGTATTTT. Amino acid sequence: CASSRGRASTDTQYF.